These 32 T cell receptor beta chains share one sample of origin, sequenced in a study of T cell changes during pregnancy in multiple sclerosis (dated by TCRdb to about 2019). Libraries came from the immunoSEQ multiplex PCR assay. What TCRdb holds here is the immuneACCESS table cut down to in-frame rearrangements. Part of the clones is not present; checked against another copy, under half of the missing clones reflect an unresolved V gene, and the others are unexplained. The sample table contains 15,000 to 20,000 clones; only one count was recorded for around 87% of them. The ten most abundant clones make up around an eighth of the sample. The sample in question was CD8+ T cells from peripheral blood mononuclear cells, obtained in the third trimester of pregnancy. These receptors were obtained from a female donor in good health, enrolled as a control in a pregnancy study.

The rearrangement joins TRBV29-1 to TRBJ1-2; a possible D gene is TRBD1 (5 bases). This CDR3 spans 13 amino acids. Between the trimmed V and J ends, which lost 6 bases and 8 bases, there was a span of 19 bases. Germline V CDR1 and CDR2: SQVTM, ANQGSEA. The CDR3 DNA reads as TGCAGCGTCCCCCAGGTTGGGGGAGGAGGCTACACCTTC. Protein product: CSVPQVGGGGYTF.

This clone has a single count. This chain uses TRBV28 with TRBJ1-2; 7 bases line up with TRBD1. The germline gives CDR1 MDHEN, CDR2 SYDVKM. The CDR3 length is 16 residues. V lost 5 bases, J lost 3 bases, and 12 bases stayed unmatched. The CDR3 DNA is TGTGCCAGCAGTGCTCGGACTACAGGGGCGGACTATGGCTACACCTTC. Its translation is CASSARTTGADYGYTF.

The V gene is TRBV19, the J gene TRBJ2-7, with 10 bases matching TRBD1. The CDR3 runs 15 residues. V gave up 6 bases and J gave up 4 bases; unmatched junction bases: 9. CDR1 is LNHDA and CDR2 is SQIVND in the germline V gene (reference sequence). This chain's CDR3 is CASSGTGEIFYEQYF. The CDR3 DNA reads TGTGCCAGTAGCGGGACAGGGGAGATTTTTTACGAGCAGTACTTC.

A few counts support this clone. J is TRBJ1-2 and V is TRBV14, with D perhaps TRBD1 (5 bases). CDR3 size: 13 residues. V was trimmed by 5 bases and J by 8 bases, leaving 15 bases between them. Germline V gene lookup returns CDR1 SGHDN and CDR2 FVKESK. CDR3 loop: CASSLGGVWGYTF. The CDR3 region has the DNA TGTGCCAGCAGCTTGGGGGGAGTCTGGGGCTACACCTTC. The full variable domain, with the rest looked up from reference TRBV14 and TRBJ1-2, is EAGVTQFPSHSVIEKGQTVTLRCDPISGHDNLYWYRRVMGKEIKFLLHFVKESKQDESGMPNNRFLAERTGGTYSTLKVQPAELEDSGVYFCASSLGGVWGYTFGSGTRLTVV.

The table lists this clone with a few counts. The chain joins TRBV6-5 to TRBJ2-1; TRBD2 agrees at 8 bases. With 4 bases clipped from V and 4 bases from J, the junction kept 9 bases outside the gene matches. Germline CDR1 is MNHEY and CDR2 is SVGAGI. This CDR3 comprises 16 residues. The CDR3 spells CASSFATSGLYNEQFF. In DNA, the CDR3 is TGTGCCAGCAGTTTCGCTACTAGCGGCCTATACAATGAGCAGTTCTTC.

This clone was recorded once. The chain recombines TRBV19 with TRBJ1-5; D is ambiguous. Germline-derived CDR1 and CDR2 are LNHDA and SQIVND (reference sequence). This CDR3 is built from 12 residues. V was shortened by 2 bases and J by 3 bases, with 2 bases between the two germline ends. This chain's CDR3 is CASSIYNQPQHF. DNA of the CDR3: TGTGCCAGTAGTATATACAATCAGCCCCAGCATTTT.

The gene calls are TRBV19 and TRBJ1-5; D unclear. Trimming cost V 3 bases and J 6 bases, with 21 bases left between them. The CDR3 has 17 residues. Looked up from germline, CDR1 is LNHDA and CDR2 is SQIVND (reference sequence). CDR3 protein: CASSIPAVGERSQPQHF. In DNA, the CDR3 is TGTGCCAGTAGTATCCCCGCGGTCGGAGAAAGGAGTCAGCCCCAGCATTTT.

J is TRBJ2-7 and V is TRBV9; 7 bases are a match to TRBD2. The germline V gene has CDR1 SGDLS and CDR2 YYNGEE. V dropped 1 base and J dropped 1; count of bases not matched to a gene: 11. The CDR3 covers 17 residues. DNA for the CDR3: TGTGCCAGCAGCGTATCCCACCTGGGGGAGGGATCCTACGAGCAGTACTTC. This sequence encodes CASSVSHLGEGSYEQYF.

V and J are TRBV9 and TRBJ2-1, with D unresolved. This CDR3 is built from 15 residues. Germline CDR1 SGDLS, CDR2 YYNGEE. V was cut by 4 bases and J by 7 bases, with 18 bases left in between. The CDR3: CASSRLATWANEQFF. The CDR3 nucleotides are TGTGCCAGCAGCAGGCTGGCCACGTGGGCGAATGAGCAGTTCTTC.

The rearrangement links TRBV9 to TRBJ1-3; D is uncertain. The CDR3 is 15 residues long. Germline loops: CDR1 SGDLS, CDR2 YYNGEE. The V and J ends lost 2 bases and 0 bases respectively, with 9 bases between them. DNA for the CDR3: TGTGCCAGCAGCGTGGACTGGGACTCTGGAAACACCATATATTTT. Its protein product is CASSVDWDSGNTIYF. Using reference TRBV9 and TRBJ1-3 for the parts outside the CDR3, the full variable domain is DSGVTQTPKHLITATGQRVTLRCSPRSGDLSVYWYQQSLDQGLQFLIQYYNGEERAKGNILERFSAQQFPDLHSELNLSSLELGDSALYFCASSVDWDSGNTIYFGEGSWLTVV.

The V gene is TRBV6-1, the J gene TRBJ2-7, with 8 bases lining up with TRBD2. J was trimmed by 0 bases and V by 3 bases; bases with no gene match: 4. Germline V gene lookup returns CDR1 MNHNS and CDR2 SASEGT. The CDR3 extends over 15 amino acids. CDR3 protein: CASSEGSGSSYEQYF. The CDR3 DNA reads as TGTGCCAGCAGTGAGGGGAGCGGGAGCTCCTACGAGCAGTACTTC.

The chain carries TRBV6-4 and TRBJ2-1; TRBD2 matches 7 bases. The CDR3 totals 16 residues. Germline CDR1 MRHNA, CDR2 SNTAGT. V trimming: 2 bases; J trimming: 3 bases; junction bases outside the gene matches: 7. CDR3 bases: TGTGCCAGCAGTGACGTTGGCGGGGGAGTCTACAATGAGCAGTTCTTC. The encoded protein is CASSDVGGGVYNEQFF.

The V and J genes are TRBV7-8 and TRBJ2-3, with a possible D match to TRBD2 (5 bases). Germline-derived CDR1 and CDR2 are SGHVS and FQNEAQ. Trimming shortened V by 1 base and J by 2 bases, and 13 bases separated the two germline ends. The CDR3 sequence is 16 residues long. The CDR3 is CASSLEGLSDTDTQYF. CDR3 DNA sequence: TGTGCCAGCAGCTTAGAAGGACTCTCCGACACAGATACGCAGTATTTT.

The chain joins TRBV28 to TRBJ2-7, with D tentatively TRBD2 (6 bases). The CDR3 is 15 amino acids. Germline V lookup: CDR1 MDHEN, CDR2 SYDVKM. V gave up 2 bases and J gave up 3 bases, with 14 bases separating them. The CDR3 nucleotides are TGTGCCAGCAGTTTAGGACTATTCCAGGTCTACGAGCAGTACTTC. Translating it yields CASSLGLFQVYEQYF.

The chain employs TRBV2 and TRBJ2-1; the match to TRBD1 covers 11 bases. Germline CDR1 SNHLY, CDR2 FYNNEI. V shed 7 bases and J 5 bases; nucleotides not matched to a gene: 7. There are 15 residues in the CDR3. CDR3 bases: TGTGCCAGCACCGAGGGACAGGGGGGACACAATGAGCAGTTCTTC. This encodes CASTEGQGGHNEQFF.

CDR3 in DNA: TGTGCCAGCAGCTCAGGGGCCAATCAGCCCCAGCATTTT. It specifies CASSSGANQPQHF. The chain carries TRBV7-9 and TRBJ1-5; weak D call: TRBD1 (6 bases). The germline V gene encodes CDR1 SEHNR and CDR2 FQNEAQ (reference sequence). This CDR3 is 13 amino acids long. Trimming took off 4 bases at V and 3 bases at J, with 7 bases between the two ends.

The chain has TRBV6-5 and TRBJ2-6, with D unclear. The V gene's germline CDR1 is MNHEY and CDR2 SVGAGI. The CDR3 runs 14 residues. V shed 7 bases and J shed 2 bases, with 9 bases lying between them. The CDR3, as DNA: TGTGCCAGCACTTATGGGCCTGGGGCCAACGTCCTGACTTTC. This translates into CASTYGPGANVLTF.

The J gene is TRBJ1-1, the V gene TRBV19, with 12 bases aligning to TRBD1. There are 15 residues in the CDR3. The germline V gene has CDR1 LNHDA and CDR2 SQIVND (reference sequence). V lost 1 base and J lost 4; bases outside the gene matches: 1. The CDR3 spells CASSIVGQGATEAFF. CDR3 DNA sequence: TGTGCCAGTAGTATAGTGGGACAGGGGGCCACTGAAGCTTTCTTT.

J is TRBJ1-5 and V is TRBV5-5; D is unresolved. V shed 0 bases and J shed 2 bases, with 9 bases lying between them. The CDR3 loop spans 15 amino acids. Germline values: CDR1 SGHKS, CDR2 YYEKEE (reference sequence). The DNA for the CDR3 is TGTGCCAGCAGCTTGGCTCAGAGGGGCAATCAGCCCCAGCATTTT. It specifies CASSLAQRGNQPQHF.

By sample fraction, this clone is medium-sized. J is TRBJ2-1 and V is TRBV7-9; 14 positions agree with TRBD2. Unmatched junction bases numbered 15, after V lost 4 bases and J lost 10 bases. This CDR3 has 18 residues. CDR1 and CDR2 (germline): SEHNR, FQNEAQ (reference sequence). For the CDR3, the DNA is TGTGCCAGCAGCTCAAGGACCATCCAGGGACTAGCGGGGGACGAGCAGTTCTTC. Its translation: CASSSRTIQGLAGDEQFF.

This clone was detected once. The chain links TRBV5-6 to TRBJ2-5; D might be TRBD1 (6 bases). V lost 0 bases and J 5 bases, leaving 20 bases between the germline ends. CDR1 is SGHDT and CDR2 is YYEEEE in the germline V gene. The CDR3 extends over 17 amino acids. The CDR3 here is CASSLAGRGITGETQYF. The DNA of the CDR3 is TGTGCCAGCAGCTTGGCCGGTAGAGGCATCACAGGGGAGACCCAGTACTTC.

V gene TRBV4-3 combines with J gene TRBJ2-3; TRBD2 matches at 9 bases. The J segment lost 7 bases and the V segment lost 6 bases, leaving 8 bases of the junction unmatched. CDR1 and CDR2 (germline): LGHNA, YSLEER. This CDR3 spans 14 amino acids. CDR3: CASSMAGGAYTQYF. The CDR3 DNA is TGCGCCAGCAGTATGGCGGGAGGGGCGTATACGCAGTATTTT.

The chain's CDR3 is CASSPQATSGVGDTQYF. The CDR3 nucleotides read TGTGCCAGCAGCCCTCAGGCGACTAGCGGGGTTGGGGATACGCAGTATTTT. The chain carries TRBV5-6 and TRBJ2-3; 11 bases fit TRBD2. The CDR3 covers 17 residues. V trimming: 4 bases; J trimming: 6 bases; junction bases outside the gene matches: 13. Germline assignment: CDR1 SGHDT and CDR2 YYEEEE.

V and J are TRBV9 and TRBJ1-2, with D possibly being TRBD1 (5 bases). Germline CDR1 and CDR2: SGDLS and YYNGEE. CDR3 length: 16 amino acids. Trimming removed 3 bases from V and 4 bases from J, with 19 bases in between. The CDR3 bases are TGTGCCAGCAGCGCTGGGGGGTCAGGGCATAGCTATGGCTACACCTTC. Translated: CASSAGGSGHSYGYTF.

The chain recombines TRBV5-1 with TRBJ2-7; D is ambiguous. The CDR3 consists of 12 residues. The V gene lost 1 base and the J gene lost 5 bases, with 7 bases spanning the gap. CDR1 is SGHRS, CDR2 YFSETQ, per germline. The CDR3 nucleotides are TGCGCCAGCAGCTTGCGCCCAGACGAGCAGTACTTC. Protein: CASSLRPDEQYF.

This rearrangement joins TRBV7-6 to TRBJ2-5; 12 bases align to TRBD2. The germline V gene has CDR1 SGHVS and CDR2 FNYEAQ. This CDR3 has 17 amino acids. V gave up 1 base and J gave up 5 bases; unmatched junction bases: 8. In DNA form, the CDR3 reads TGTGCCAGCAGCTTAGTTGCTAGCGGGGGGGCAGGGGAGACCCAGTACTTC. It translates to CASSLVASGGAGETQYF.

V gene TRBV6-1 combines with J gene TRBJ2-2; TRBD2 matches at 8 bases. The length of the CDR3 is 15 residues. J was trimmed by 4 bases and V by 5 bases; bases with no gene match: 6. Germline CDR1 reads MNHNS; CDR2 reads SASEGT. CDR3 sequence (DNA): TGTGCCAGCAGTAACGGGGGGGAGACCACCGGGGAGCTGTTTTTT. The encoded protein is CASSNGGETTGELFF.

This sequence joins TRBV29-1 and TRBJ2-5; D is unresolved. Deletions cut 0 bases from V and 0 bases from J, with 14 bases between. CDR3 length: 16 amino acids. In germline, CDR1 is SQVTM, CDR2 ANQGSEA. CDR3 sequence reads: CSVEDHDSWYQETQYF. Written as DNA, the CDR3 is TGCAGCGTTGAAGATCATGACTCTTGGTACCAAGAGACCCAGTACTTC.

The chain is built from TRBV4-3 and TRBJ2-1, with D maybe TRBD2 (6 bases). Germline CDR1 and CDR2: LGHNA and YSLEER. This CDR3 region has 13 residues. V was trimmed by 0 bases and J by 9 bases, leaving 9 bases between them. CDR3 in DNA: TGCGCCAGCAGCCAAGAGGGGACTGCTGAGCAGTTCTTC. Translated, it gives CASSQEGTAEQFF.

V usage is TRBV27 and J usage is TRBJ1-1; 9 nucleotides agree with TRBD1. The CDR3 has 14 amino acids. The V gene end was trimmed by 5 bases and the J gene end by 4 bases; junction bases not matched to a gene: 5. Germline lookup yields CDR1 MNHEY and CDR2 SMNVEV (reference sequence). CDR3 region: CASSPLTGGTEAFF. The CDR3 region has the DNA TGTGCCAGCAGTCCGCTGACAGGGGGCACTGAAGCTTTCTTT.

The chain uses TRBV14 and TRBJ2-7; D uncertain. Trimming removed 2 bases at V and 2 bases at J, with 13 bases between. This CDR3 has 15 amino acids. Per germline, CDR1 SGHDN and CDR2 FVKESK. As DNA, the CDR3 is TGTGCCAGCAGCCAATTACCAGGCCTAACCTACGAGCAGTACTTC. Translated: CASSQLPGLTYEQYF.

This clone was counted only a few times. The CDR3: CASSLVGTKNSPLHF. CDR3 DNA: TGTGCCAGCAGTTTAGTTGGGACAAAGAATTCACCCCTCCACTTT. The chain is built from TRBV28 and TRBJ1-6; the D gene is possibly TRBD1 (6 bases). The germline gives CDR1 MDHEN, CDR2 SYDVKM. CDR3 length equals 15 residues. V was trimmed by 2 bases and J by 7 bases, leaving 12 bases between them.